This TCR beta chain originates from a study of T-cell memory formation after mild COVID-19. From the 5' RACE reads, TCRdb called clonotypes with MiXCR, one entry per CDR3 protein. The data hold approximately 65,000 distinct CDR3 sequences, with over 15% observed a single time. This CDR3 comprises 11 residues. The junction had 7 bases not matched to a gene; V was cut back by 7 bases and J by 11 bases. Sequencing was carried out using PBMCs or a T cell subset sorted from them (not recorded which). This TCR was recovered from an adult woman who had mild COVID-19 (a few samples of this study predate the infection). Cell type and time point are not known. The rearrangement joins TRBV12-3 or TRBV12-4 to TRBJ1-1; 7 bases fit TRBD1. Written as DNA, the CDR3 is TGTGCCAGCACCCTCGGGACAGAGGCTTTCTTT. It translates to CASTLGTEAFF.